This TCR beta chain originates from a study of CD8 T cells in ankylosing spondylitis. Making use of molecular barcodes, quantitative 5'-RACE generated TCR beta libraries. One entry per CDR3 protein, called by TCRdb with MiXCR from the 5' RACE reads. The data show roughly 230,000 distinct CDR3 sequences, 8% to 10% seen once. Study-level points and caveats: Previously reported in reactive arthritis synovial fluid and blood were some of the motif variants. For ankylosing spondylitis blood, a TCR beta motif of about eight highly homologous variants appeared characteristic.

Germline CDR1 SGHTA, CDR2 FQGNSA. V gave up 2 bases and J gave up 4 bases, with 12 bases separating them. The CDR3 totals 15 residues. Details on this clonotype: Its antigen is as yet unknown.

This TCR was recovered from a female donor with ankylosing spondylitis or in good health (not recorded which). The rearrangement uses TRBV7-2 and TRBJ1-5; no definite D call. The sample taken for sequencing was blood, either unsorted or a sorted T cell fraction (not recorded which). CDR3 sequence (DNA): TGTGCCAGCAGCTTACTTTCCGGTCCGAATCAGCCCCAGCATTTT. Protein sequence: CASSLLSGPNQPQHF.